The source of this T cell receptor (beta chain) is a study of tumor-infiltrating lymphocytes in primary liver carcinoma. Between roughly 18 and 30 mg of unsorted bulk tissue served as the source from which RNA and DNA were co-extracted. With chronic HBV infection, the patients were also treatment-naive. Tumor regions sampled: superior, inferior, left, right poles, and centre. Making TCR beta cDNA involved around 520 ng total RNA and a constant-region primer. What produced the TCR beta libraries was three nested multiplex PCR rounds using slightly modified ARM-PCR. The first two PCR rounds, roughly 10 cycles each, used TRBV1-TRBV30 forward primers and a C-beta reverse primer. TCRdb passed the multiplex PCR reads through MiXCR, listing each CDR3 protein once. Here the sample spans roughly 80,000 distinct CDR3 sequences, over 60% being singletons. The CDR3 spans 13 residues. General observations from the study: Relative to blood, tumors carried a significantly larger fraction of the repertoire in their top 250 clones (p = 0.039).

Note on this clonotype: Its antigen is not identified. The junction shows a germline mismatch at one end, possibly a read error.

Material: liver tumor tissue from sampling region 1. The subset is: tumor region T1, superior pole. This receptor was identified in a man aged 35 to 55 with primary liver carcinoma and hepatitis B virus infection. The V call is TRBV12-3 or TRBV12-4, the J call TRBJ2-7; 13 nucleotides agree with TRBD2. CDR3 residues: CASEGLAGDEQYF. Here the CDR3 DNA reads TGTGCCAGCGAAGGACTAGCGGGAGACGAGCAGTATTTC.